This record looks at one T cell receptor beta chain sequence and its context. Individuals drawn from 24 US areas were roughly 18 to 95 years old. Grouping used clinical history reported by participants in a survey and questionnaire. The assay was immunoSEQ multiplex PCR, and TCRdb's table has in-frame clones only and misses some. The sample has about 220,000 clones; 80% to 90% are singletons. The sample is drawn from a study of blood T cell repertoires in COVID-19. Study as a whole: The United States, Italy and Spain were the sources of the acute and convalescent COVID-19 samples. The analysed material was cDNA or gDNA that came from T cells, B-cell-depleted T cells, or PBMCs.

Sequenced sample: PBMCs or T cells enriched from blood (not recorded which). The source is a woman aged 18 to 35 in a cohort exposed to, infected with or recovered from COVID-19 (not recorded which).

CDR3 residues: CASSPREGNTGELFF. CDR3 sequence (DNA): TGTGCCAGCTCACCGCGGGAGGGCAACACCGGGGAGCTGTTTTTT. The chain uses TRBV18 and TRBJ2-2; 9 bases agree with TRBD2. The J segment lost 2 bases and the V segment lost 3 bases, leaving 1 base of the junction unmatched. The germline CDR1 and CDR2 sequences are KGHSH and LQKENI. The CDR3 has 15 residues. Full variable domain (outside the CDR3, taken from reference TRBV18 and TRBJ2-2): NAGVMQNPRHLVRRRGQEARLRCSPMKGHSHVYWYRQLPEEGLKFMVYLQKENIIDESGMPKERFSAEFPKEGPSILRIQQVVRGDSAAYFCASSPREGNTGELFFGEGSRLTVL.